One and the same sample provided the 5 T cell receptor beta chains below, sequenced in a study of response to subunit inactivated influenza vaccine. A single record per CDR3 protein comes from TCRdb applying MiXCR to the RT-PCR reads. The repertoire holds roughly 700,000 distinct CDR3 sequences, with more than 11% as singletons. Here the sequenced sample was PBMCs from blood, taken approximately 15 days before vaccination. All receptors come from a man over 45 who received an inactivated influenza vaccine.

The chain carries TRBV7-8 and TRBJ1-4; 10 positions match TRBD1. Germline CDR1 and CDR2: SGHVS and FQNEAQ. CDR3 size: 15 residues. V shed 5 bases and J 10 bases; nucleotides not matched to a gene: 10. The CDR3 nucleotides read TGTGCCAGCAGCCCCGGGGGACAGGGGTCAGGAAAACTGTTTTTT. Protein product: CASSPGGQGSGKLFF.

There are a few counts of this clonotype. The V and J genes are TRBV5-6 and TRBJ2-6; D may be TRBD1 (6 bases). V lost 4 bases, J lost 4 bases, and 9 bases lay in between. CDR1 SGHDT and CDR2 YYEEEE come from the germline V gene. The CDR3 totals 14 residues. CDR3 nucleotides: TGTGCCAGCAGCACAGGGTTAGGGGCCAACGTCCTGACTTTC. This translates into CASSTGLGANVLTF.

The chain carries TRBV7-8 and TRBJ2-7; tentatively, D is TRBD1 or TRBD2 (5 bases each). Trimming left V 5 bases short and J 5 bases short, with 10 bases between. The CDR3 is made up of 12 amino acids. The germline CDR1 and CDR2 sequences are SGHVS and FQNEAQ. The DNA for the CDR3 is TGTGCCAGCAGCCCCGGGACGGACGAGCAGTACTTC. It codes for CASSPGTDEQYF.

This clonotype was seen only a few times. DNA of the CDR3: TGTGCCTGGAGTGGTGGCGGGGGGGTCGAGACCCAGTACTTC. Its protein product is CAWSGGGGVETQYF. This chain uses TRBV30 with TRBJ2-5; the match to TRBD2 covers 9 bases. CDR1 GTSNPN and CDR2 SVGIG come from the germline V gene (reference sequence). V dropped 1 base and J dropped 5; count of bases not matched to a gene: 5. The CDR3 totals 14 residues.

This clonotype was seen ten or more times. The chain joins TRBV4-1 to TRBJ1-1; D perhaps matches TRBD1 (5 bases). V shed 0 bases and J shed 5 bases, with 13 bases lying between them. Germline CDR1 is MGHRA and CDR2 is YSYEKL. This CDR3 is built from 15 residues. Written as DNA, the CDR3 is TGCGCCAGCAGCCAAGATGTGGGGGAAAGTACTGAAGCTTTCTTT. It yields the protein CASSQDVGESTEAFF.